This T cell receptor beta chain was profiled in a study of shared clonotypes between healthy human individuals. TCRdb keeps only in-frame clones here, not all; method: immunoSEQ multiplex PCR. The sample gives more than 450,000 clones, 75% to 85% of which show up once; around 13% is in the top ten. Germline V gives CDR1 GTSNPN, CDR2 SVGIG (reference sequence). This CDR3 region has 13 residues. The V gene lost 4 bases and the J gene lost 0 bases, with 9 bases spanning the gap. Overall study findings and caveats: Blood was the only sampled material, and tissue repertoires likely differ.

Notes on this clone: Its antigen is not identified.

The study enrolled healthy HIV-negative adults without recent acute infections or vaccinations as donors. All of the donors resided in Nashville, Tennessee, and each was a Caucasian adult. Sequenced material: PBMCs. The clonotype comes from a woman between 40 and 50 years old in good health. Some clones in this sample may be carry-over from other donors' samples. V usage is TRBV30 and J usage is TRBJ1-1; a weak D match, TRBD1 (5 bases). The CDR3 DNA follows: TGTGCCTGGACCAGACAGTTGAACACTGAAGCTTTCTTT. Encoded protein: CAWTRQLNTEAFF.